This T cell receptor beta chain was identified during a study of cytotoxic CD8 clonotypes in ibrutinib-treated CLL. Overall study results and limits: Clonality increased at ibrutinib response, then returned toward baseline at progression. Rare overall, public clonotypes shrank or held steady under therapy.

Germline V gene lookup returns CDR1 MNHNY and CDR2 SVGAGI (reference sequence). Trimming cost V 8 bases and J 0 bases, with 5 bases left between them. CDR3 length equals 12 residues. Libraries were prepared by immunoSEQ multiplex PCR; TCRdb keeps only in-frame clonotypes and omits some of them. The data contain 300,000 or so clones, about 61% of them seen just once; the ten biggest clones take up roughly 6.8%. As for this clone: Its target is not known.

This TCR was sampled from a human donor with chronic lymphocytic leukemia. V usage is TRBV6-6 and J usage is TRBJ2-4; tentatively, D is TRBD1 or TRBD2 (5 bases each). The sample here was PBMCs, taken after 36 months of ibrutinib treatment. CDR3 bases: TGTGCCAGCGGGACAGCCAAAAACATTCAGTACTTC. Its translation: CASGTAKNIQYF.